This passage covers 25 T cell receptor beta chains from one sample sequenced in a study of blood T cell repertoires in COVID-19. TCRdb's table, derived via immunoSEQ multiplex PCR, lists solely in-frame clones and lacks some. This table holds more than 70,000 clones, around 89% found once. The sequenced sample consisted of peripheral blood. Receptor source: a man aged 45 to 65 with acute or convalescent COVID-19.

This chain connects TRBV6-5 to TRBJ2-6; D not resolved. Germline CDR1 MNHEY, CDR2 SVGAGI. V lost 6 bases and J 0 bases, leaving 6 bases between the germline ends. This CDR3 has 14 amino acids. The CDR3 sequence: CASSGSSGANVLTF. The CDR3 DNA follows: TGTGCCAGCAGCGGTAGCTCTGGGGCCAACGTCCTGACTTTC.

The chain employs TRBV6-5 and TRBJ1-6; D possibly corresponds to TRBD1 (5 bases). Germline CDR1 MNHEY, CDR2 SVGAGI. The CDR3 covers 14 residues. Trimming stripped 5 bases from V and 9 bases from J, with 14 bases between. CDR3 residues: CASSLQVGVSPLHF. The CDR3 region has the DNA TGTGCCAGCAGTCTTCAAGTAGGGGTTTCACCCCTCCACTTT.

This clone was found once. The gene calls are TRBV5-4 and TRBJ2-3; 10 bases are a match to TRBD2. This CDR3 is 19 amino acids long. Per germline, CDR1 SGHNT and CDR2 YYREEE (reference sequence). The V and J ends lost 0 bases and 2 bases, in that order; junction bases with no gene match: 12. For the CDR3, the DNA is TGTGCCAGCAGCTTGGGGTTATTGGGACTAGCGCTAGACACAGATACGCAGTATTTT. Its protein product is CASSLGLLGLALDTDTQYF.

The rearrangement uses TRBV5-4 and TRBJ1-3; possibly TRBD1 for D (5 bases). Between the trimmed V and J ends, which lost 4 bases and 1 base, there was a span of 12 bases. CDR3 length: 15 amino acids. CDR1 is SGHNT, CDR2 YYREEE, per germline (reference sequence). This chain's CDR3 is CASSRDLASGNTIYF. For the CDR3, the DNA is TGTGCCAGCAGCCGGGACTTGGCTTCTGGAAACACCATATATTTT.

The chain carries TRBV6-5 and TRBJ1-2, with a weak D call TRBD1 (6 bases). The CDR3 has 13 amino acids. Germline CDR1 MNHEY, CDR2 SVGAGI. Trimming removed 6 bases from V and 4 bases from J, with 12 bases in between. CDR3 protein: CASSPTGIYGYTF. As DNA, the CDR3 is TGTGCCAGCAGCCCAACAGGGATCTATGGCTACACCTTC.

CDR3 nucleotides: TGCGCCAGCTCCAAAGGGGGGGGCACTGAAGCTTTCTTT. Protein product: CASSKGGGTEAFF. The chain is built from TRBV5-1 and TRBJ1-1, with D tentatively TRBD1 (6 bases). Germline V gene data show CDR1 as SGHRS and CDR2 as YFSETQ. Deletions cut 7 bases from V and 4 bases from J, with 14 bases between. This CDR3 is 13 amino acids long.

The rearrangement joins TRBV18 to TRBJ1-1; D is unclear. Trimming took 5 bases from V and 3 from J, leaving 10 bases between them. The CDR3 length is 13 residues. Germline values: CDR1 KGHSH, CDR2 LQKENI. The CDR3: CASSSTGDTEAFF. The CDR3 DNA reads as TGTGCCAGCTCATCTACGGGAGACACTGAAGCTTTCTTT.

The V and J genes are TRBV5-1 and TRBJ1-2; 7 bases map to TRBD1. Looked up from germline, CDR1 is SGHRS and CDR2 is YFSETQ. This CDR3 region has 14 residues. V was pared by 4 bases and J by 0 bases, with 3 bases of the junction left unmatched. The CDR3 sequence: CASSRGTANYGYTF. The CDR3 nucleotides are TGCGCCAGCAGCCGCGGGACAGCTAACTATGGCTACACCTTC.

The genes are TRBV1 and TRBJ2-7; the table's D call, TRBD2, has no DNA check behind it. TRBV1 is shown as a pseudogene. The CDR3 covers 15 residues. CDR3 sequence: CTSSTEAWRFYEQYV. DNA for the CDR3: TGCACCAGCAGCACGGAAGCTTGGAGGTTCTACGAGCAGTACGTC.

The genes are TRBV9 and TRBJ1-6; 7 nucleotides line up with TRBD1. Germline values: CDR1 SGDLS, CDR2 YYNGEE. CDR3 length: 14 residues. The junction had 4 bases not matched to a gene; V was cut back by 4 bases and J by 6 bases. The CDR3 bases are TGTGCCAGCAGCTCGGACAGGCTTAATTCACCCCTCCACTTT. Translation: CASSSDRLNSPLHF.

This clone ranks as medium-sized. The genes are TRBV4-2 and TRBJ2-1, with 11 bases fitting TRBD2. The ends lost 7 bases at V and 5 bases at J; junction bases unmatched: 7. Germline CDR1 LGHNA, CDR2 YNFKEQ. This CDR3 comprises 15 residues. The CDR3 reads CASKNLAGGDNEQFF. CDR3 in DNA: TGTGCCAGCAAGAATCTAGCGGGGGGTGACAATGAGCAGTTCTTC.

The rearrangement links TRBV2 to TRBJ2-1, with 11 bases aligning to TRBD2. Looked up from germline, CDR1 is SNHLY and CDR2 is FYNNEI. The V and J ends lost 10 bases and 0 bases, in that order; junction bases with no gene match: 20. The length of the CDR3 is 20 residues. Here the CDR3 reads CAIPTGRASGGISSYNEQFF. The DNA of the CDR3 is TGTGCCATCCCCACGGGTCGTGCTAGCGGGGGGATTAGCTCCTACAATGAGCAGTTCTTC.

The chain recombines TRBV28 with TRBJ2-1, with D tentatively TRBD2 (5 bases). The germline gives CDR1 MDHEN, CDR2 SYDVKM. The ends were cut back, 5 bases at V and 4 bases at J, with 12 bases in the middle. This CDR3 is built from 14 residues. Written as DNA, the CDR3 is TGTGCCAGCAGTGGGAGTGACGGGTACAATGAGCAGTTCTTC. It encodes CASSGSDGYNEQFF.

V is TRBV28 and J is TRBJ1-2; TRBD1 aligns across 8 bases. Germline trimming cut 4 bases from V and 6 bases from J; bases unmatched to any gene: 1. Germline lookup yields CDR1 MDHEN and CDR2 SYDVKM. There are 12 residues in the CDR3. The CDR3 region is CASSSQGDGYTF. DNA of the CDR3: TGTGCCAGCAGTTCACAGGGGGATGGCTACACCTTC.

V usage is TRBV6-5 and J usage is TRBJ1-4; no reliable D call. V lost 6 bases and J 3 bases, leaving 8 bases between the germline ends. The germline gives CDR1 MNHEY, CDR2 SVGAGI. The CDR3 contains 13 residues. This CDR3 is CASRGSPNEKLFF. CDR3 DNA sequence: TGTGCCAGCAGGGGTAGCCCTAATGAAAAACTGTTTTTT.

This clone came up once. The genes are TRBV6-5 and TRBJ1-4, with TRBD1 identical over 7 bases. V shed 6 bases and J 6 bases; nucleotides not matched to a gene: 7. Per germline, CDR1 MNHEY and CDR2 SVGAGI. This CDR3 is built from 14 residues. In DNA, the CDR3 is TGTGCCAGCAGGAGACAGGGTGGGGATGAAAAACTGTTTTTT. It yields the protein CASRRQGGDEKLFF.

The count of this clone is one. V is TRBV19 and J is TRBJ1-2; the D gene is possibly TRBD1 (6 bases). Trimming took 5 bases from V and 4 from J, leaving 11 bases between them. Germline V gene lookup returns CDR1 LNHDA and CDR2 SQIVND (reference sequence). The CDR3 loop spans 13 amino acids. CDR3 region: CASSLSTGYGYTF. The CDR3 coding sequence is TGTGCCAGTAGTCTTTCGACAGGCTATGGCTACACCTTC.

CDR3 in DNA: TGTGCCAGCAGCTTAAGTTCCAGCGTAAATCAGCCCCAGCATTTT. Amino acid sequence: CASSLSSSVNQPQHF. The gene calls are TRBV7-9 and TRBJ1-5; D is uncertain. In germline, CDR1 is SEHNR, CDR2 FQNEAQ (reference sequence). CDR3 length: 15 residues. V was clipped by 2 bases and J by 4 bases, with 12 bases between them. The complete variable domain, with remaining parts taken from reference TRBV7-9 and TRBJ1-5, reads DTGVSQNPRHKITKRGQNVTFRCDPISEHNRLYWYRQTLGQGPEFLTYFQNEAQLEKSRLLSDRFSAERPKGSFSTLEIQRTEQGDSAMYLCASSLSSSVNQPQHFGDGTRLSIL.

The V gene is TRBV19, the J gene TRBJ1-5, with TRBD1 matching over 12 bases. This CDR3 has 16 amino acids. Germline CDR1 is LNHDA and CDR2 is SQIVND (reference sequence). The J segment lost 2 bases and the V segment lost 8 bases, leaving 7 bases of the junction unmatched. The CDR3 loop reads CASGGTGGAGNQPQHF. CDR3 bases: TGTGCCAGTGGCGGGACAGGGGGCGCTGGCAATCAGCCCCAGCATTTT.

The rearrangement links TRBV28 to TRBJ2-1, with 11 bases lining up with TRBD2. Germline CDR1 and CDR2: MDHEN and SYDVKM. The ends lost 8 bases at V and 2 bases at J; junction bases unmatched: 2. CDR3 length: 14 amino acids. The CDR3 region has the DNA TGTGCCAGCTTAGCGGGGGGGACCTACAATGAGCAGTTCTTC. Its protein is CASLAGGTYNEQFF.

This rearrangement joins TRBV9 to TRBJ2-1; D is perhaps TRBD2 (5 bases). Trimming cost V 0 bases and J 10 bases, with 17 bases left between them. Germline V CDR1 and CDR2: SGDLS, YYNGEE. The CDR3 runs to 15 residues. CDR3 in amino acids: CASSVGALGSGEQFF. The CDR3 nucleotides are TGTGCCAGCAGCGTAGGGGCCTTGGGCTCGGGAGAGCAGTTCTTC. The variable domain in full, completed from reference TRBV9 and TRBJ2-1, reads DSGVTQTPKHLITATGQRVTLRCSPRSGDLSVYWYQQSLDQGLQFLIQYYNGEERAKGNILERFSAQQFPDLHSELNLSSLELGDSALYFCASSVGALGSGEQFFGPGTRLTVL.

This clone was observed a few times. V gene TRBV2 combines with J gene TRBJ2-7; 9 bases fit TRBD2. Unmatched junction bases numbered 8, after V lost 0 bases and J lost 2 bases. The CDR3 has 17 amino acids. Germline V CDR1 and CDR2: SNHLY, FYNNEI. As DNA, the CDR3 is TGTGCCAGCAGTGAAGCGCAGTCGTCTAGCGGGACCTACGAGCAGTACTTC. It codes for CASSEAQSSSGTYEQYF.

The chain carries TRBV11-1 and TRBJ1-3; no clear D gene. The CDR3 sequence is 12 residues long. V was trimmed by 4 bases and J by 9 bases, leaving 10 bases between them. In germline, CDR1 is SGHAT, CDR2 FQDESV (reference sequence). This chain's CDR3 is CASSSATSTIYF. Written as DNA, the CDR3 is TGTGCCAGCAGCTCAGCGACAAGCACCATATATTTT. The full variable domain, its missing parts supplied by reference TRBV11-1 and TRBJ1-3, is EAEVAQSPRYKITEKSQAVAFWCDPISGHATLYWYRQILGQGPELLVQFQDESVVDDSQLPKDRFSAERLKGVDSTLKIQPAELGDSAMYLCASSSATSTIYFGEGSWLTVV.

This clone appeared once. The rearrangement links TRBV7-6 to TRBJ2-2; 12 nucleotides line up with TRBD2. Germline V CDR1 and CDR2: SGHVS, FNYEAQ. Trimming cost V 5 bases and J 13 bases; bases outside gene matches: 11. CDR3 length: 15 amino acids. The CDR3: CASSPGPSGGGWLFF. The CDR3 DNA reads TGTGCCAGCAGCCCAGGGCCTAGCGGGGGGGGGTGGCTGTTTTTT.

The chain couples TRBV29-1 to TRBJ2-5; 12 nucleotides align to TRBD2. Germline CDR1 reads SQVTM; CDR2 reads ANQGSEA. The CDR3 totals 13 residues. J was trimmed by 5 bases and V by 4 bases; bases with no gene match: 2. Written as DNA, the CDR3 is TGCAGCGTTGCACTAGCGGGGGGTGAGACCCAGTACTTC. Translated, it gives CSVALAGGETQYF.